This T cell receptor (beta chain) derives from a study of CD8 T cells in Susac syndrome. CD8+ and CD4+ T cells were negatively isolated; TEMRA cells were FACS-enriched. Reverse transcription of about 0.5 to 1 ug RNA used random hexamers. In TCRdb, the immunoSEQ multiplex PCR reads were re-called with MiXCR into one record per CDR3 protein. The sample has 200,000 to 250,000 distinct CDR3 sequences; 95% are singletons. J was trimmed by 5 bases and V by 0 bases; bases with no gene match: 3. The CDR3 length is 15 residues. CDR1 is LGHNA and CDR2 is YNFKEQ in the germline V gene. The clonotype originates from a human donor with multiple sclerosis. Sequenced: CD4+ T cells from PBMCs. The rearrangement uses TRBV4-2 and TRBJ1-4; 7 nucleotides align to TRBD1. The CDR3 DNA sequence: TGTGCCAGCAGCCAAGACGAACAGGGGAATGAAAAACTGTTTTTT. It encodes CASSQDEQGNEKLFF.